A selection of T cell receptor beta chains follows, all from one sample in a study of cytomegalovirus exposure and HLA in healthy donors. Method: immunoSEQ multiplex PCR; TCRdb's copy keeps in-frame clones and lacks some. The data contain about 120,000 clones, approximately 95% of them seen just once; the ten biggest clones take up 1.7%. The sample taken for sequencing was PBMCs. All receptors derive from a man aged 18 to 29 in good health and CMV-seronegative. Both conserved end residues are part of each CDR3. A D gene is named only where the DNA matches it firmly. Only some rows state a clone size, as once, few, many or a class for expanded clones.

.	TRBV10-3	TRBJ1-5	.	CATATRDIGKNQPQHF	TGTGCCACCGCAACCCGGGACATAGGGAAAAATCAGCCCCAGCATTTT
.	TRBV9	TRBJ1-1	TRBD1	CASSANRDREAFF	TGTGCCAGCAGCGCGAACCGGGACAGGGAAGCTTTCTTT
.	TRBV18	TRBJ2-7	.	CASSPPRAYEQYF	TGTGCCAGCTCACCACCCCGGGCCTACGAGCAGTACTTC
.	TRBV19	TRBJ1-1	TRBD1	CASSEDREVTEAFF	TGTGCCAGTAGTGAGGACAGGGAAGTCACTGAAGCTTTCTTT
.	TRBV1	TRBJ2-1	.	CTSSQDLREGRDNEQFF	TGCACCAGCAGCCAAGATCTGCGGGAGGGCCGAGACAATGAGCAGTTCTTC
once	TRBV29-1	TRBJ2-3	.	CSVLVQVNTQYF	TGCAGCGTGTTAGTACAGGTGAATACGCAGTATTTT
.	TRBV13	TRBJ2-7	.	CASSLGSLEDEQYF	TGTGCCAGCAGCTTAGGGAGCCTTGAGGACGAGCAGTACTTC
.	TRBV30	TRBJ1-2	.	CAWSVPGKYYGYTF	TGTGCCTGGAGTGTACCGGGAAAATACTATGGCTACACCTTC
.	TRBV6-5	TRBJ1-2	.	CASSYSGGGHGYTF	TGTGCCAGCAGTTACTCGGGGGGGGGCCATGGCTACACCTTC
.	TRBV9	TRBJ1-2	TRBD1	CASSPAGTGSLLAGYTF	TGTGCCAGCAGCCCGGCCGGGACAGGGTCCCTGCTCGCCGGCTACACCTTC
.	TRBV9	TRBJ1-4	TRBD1	CASSVTGSNEKLFF	TGTGCCAGCAGCGTGACAGGGTCTAATGAAAAACTGTTTTTT
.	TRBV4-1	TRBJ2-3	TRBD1	CASKRPGQNPDTQYF	TGCGCCAGCAAAAGACCGGGACAGAATCCAGATACGCAGTATTTT
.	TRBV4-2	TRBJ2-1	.	CASSRSTGSYNEQFF	TGTGCCAGCAGCCGATCTACCGGCTCCTACAATGAGCAGTTCTTC
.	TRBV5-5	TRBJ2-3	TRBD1	CASTTGATDTQYF	TGTGCCAGTACGACAGGGGCTACAGATACGCAGTATTTT
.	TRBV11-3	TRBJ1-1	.	CASSLEGASEAFF	TGTGCCAGCAGCTTAGAGGGGGCTTCTGAAGCTTTCTTT
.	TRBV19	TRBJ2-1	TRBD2	CASSPKRLAGYTGSYNEQFF	TGTGCCAGTAGCCCGAAGAGACTAGCGGGATATACGGGATCCTACAATGAGCAGTTCTTC
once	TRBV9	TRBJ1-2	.	CASSPSAGGGVRGYTF	TGTGCCAGCAGCCCGAGCGCCGGGGGAGGGGTACGTGGCTACACCTTC
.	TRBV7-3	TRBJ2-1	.	CASSSDRVGPNNEQFF	TGTGCCAGCAGCTCCGACCGAGTGGGGCCGAACAATGAGCAGTTCTTC
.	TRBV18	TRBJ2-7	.	CATSNPPDTYEQYF	TGTGCCACATCAAATCCACCAGATACCTACGAGCAGTACTTC
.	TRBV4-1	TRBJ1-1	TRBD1	CASSQTSGTGGPRTEAFF	TGCGCCAGCAGCCAGACATCCGGGACAGGGGGTCCGAGGACTGAAGCTTTCTTT
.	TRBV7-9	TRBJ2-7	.	CASSGGQEGYEQYF	TGTGCCAGCAGCGGTGGACAGGAGGGCTACGAGCAGTACTTC
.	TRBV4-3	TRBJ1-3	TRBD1	CASSQHRTGGNTIYF	TGCGCCAGCAGCCAACATAGGACAGGTGGAAACACCATATATTTT
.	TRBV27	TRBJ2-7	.	CASSPPGSYEQYF	TGTGCCAGCAGTCCCCCCGGCTCCTACGAGCAGTACTTC
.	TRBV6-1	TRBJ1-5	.	CASSDNRASNQPQHF	TGTGCCAGCAGTGACAACAGGGCCAGCAATCAGCCCCAGCATTTT
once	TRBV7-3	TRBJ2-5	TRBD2	CASSLSGKYQETQYF	TGTGCCAGCAGTCTAAGCGGGAAGTACCAAGAGACCCAGTACTTC
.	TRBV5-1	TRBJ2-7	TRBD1	CASRTGTGRPHEQYF	TGCGCCAGCAGGACCGGGACAGGAAGGCCACACGAGCAGTACTTC
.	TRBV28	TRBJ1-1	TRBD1	CASGYDRDRGTEAFF	TGTGCCAGCGGTTATGACCGGGACAGGGGCACTGAAGCTTTCTTT
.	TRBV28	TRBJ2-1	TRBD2	CASSHRRVAGGYNEQFF	TGTGCCAGCAGCCATCGGAGGGTAGCGGGGGGATACAATGAGCAGTTCTTC
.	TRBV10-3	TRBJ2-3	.	CAISESTGVDTQYF	TGTGCCATCAGTGAGTCGACCGGGGTGGATACGCAGTATTTT
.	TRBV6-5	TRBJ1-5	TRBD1	CASSPGTVGNQPQHF	TGTGCCAGCAGTCCCGGGACAGTGGGCAATCAGCCCCAGCATTTT
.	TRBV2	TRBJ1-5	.	CASSERRNSRGPQHF	TGTGCCAGCAGTGAACGCCGGAACTCCCGGGGGCCCCAGCATTTT
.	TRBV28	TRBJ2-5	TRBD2	CASSLRLAEETQYF	TGTGCCAGCAGTTTAAGGCTAGCGGAAGAGACCCAGTACTTC
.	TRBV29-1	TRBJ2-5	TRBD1	CSARQGQETQYF	TGCAGCGCAAGACAGGGCCAAGAGACCCAGTACTTC
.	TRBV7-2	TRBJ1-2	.	CASSLDYRPLGGYTF	TGTGCCAGCAGCTTAGATTACAGGCCCTTGGGTGGCTACACCTTC
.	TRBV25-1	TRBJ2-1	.	CASALSGFSYNEQFF	TGTGCCAGCGCACTTAGCGGATTCTCCTACAATGAGCAGTTCTTC
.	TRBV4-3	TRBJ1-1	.	CASSQGTGSGNTEAFF	TGCGCCAGCAGCCAAGGCACAGGATCTGGGAACACTGAAGCTTTCTTT
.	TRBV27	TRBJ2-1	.	CASSSGLNNEQFF	TGTGCCAGCAGTTCGGGACTGAACAATGAGCAGTTCTTC
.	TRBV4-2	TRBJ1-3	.	CASSQAGISRNTIYF	TGTGCCAGCAGCCAAGCGGGGATTTCGCGGAACACCATATATTTT
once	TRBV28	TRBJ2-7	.	CASSSAAEKDEQYF	TGTGCCAGCAGTTCGGCGGCGGAGAAAGACGAGCAGTACTTC
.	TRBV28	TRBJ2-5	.	CASSDSDKETQYF	TGTGCCAGCAGCGATAGCGATAAAGAGACCCAGTACTTC
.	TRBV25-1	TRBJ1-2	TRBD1	CASSEWRGLQCAF	TGTGCCAGCAGTGAATGGAGGGGGCTGCAATGCGCCTTC
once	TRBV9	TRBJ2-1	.	CASSPRTAPYNEQFF	TGTGCCAGCAGCCCCCGGACAGCTCCATACAATGAGCAGTTCTTC
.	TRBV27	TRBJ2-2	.	CASSLSTNTGELFF	TGTGCCAGCAGTTTATCTACGAACACCGGGGAGCTGTTTTTT
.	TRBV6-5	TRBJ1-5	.	CASSRQVNQPQHF	TGTGCCAGCAGCCGACAGGTTAATCAGCCCCAGCATTTT
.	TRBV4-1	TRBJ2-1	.	CASSHLFNEQFF	TGCGCCAGCAGCCACCTCTTCAATGAGCAGTTCTTC
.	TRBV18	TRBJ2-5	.	CASSQTEAKGTQYF	TGTGCCAGCTCACAGACAGAGGCGAAGGGGACCCAGTACTTC
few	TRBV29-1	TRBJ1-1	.	CSVVDSRAGTEAFF	TGCAGCGTTGTGGACAGTCGGGCGGGCACTGAAGCTTTCTTT
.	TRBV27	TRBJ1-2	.	CASSPTPNYGYTF	TGTGCCAGCAGTCCAACTCCCAACTATGGCTACACCTTC
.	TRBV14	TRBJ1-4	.	CASSHPAQSGTLFF	TGTGCCAGCAGCCACCCTGCCCAGTCAGGGACTCTGTTTTTT
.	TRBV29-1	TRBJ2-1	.	CSVEDVGRGNLVWFF	.
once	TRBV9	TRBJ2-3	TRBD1	CASSADRGGSTDTQYF	TGTGCCAGCAGCGCTGACAGGGGAGGTAGCACAGATACGCAGTATTTT
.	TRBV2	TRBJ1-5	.	CASSPRQVKGNQPQHF	TGTGCCAGCAGTCCTAGACAGGTCAAGGGCAATCAGCCCCAGCATTTT
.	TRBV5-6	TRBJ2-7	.	CASSRGPGDEQYF	TGTGCCAGCAGCCGGGGTCCAGGGGACGAGCAGTACTTC
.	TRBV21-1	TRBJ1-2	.	CASSRTGGGYTF	TGTGCCAGCAGCAGGACAGGGGGCGGCTACACCTTC
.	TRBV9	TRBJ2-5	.	CASSVVGGIGETQYF	TGTGCCAGCAGCGTAGTAGGCGGGATCGGTGAGACCCAGTACTTC